Shown below are 16 T cell receptor beta chains from a single sample sequenced in a study of vaccination and CD4 T cells after COVID-19. Treatment specified: roughly nine-day PBMC culture with coronavirus spike peptide pools or control peptides (ViraFEST assay). Antigens for these TCRs are unknown. The Oncomine TCR Beta short-read assay generated sequence data from the DNA of cultured CD4+ T cells. TCRdb redid the calling of the PCR reads with MiXCR, one entry per CDR3 protein. Here the sample spans about 18,000 distinct CDR3 sequences, 50% to 65% being singletons. Material for sequencing was CD4+ T cells from blood, cultured in vitro. The receptors were sampled from a human donor who had recovered from COVID-19.

For this clonotype: The junction does not match germline at one end; this may be a read error. The V call is TRBV11-2, the J call TRBJ1-2, with D perhaps matching TRBD1 (5 bases). Per germline, CDR1 SGHAT and CDR2 FQNNGV. CDR3 length: 14 amino acids. Here the CDR3 DNA reads TGCGCCAGCAGCCAAGTGAGGGGTTCCTATGGCTACACCTTC. This translates into CASSQVRGSYGYTF.

The CDR3 loop is CASRPTGTRGETQYF. In DNA form, the CDR3 reads TGTGCCAGCAGGCCGACAGGGACTAGGGGAGAGACCCAGTACTTC. The chain couples TRBV6-1 to TRBJ2-5, with D tentatively TRBD2 (8 bases). Germline CDR1 is MNHNS and CDR2 is SASEGT. The CDR3 sequence is 15 residues long. Trimming took 6 bases from V and 4 from J, leaving 18 bases between them.

The chain is built from TRBV6-1 and TRBJ1-5; no definite D call. Germline V gene sequence: CDR1 MNHNS, CDR2 SASEGT. V lost 9 bases and J 4 bases, leaving 13 bases between the germline ends. The CDR3 sequence is 13 residues long. The CDR3 DNA reads TGTGCCAGTCTACGTTCCCCTAATCAGCCCCAGCATTTT. Translated: CASLRSPNQPQHF.

The V gene is TRBV30, the J gene TRBJ1-2; 8 positions match TRBD1. There are 14 residues in the CDR3. Germline V CDR1 and CDR2: GTSNPN, SVGIG (reference sequence). J gave up 6 bases and V 2 bases, and 8 bases lay outside the gene matches. The CDR3 DNA sequence: TGTGCCTGGAGTCCCGGGACAGGCGGGGATGGCTACACCTTC. Its protein product is CAWSPGTGGDGYTF. The whole variable domain, remainder taken from reference TRBV30 and TRBJ1-2, is SQTIHQWPATLVQPVGSPLSLECTVEGTSNPNLYWYRQAAGRGLQLLFYSVGIGQISSEVPQNLSASRPQDRQFILSSKKLLLSDSGFYLCAWSPGTGGDGYTFGSGTRLTVV.

The gene calls are TRBV20-1 and TRBJ2-5, with a tentative D call TRBD1 (6 bases). Looked up from germline, CDR1 is DFQATT and CDR2 is SNEGSKA (reference sequence). The CDR3 has 15 residues. V was cut by 0 bases and J by 2 bases, with 13 bases left in between. CDR3 in amino acids: CSARDQGSGQETQYF. In DNA form, the CDR3 reads TGCAGTGCTAGAGATCAGGGGTCCGGGCAAGAGACCCAGTACTTC.

V is TRBV29-1 and J is TRBJ1-4, with D tentatively TRBD1 (5 bases). Germline loops: CDR1 SQVTM, CDR2 ANQGSEA. The CDR3 has 14 residues. Trimming cost V 6 bases and J 7 bases, with 18 bases left between them. The CDR3 reads CSVTLGGYREKLFF. The CDR3 bases are TGCAGCGTCACCCTGGGGGGTTATCGTGAAAAACTGTTTTTT.

The chain employs TRBV19 and TRBJ2-1, with TRBD2 matching 13 bases. The ends lost 7 bases at V and 0 bases at J; junction bases unmatched: 15. Germline V gene data show CDR1 as LNHDA and CDR2 as SQIVND (reference sequence). The CDR3 is 20 amino acids. The CDR3 loop is CASTHLKGLAGPLSYNEQFF. CDR3 bases: TGTGCCAGTACCCACCTGAAGGGACTAGCGGGACCTCTCTCCTACAATGAGCAGTTCTTC. Complete variable domain (other parts from reference TRBV19 and TRBJ2-1): DGGITQSPKYLFRKEGQNVTLSCEQNLNHDAMYWYRQDPGQGLRLIYYSQIVNDFQKGDIAEGYSVSREKKESFPLTVTSAQKNPTAFYLCASTHLKGLAGPLSYNEQFFGPGTRLTVL.

The rearrangement uses TRBV9 and TRBJ2-1, with 12 bases lining up with TRBD2. Germline lookup yields CDR1 SGDLS and CDR2 YYNGEE. Germline trimming cut 0 bases from V and 8 bases from J; bases unmatched to any gene: 3. This CDR3 spans 15 amino acids. The CDR3: CASSVAPSGRDEQFF. CDR3 nucleotide sequence: TGTGCCAGCAGCGTAGCTCCTAGCGGGAGGGATGAGCAGTTCTTC.

CDR3 sequence: CATKGLAGARNEQFF. In DNA form, the CDR3 reads TGTGCCACCAAGGGACTAGCGGGAGCACGGAATGAGCAGTTCTTC. The chain couples TRBV10-3 to TRBJ2-1; 14 nucleotides agree with TRBD2. CDR1 and CDR2 (germline): ENHRY, SYGVKD. J was trimmed by 7 bases and V by 10 bases; bases with no gene match: 9. The CDR3 runs 15 residues.

The chain is built from TRBV2 and TRBJ2-1; no reliable D call. Germline V lookup: CDR1 SNHLY, CDR2 FYNNEI. V dropped 1 base and J dropped 13 bases, with 14 bases sitting between them. This CDR3 is built from 13 residues. CDR3 in DNA: TGTGCCAGCAGTGAAGATTCAGCGCAGTCACAGTTCTTC. Amino acids: CASSEDSAQSQFF.

The chain is built from TRBV6-2 or TRBV6-3 and TRBJ1-5, with a tentative D call TRBD1 (6 bases). Trimming left V 5 bases short and J 4 bases short, with 9 bases between. The CDR3 is 13 residues long. Looked up from germline, CDR1 is MNHEY and CDR2 is SVGEGT. The CDR3 DNA reads as TGTGCCAGCAGTCCTACAGGGAATCAGCCCCAGCATTTT. Its protein product is CASSPTGNQPQHF.

This clonotype was picked up a small number of times. This chain links TRBV20-1 with TRBJ2-1, with TRBD1 matching 7 bases. CDR3 length equals 13 residues. The germline CDR1 and CDR2 sequences are DFQATT and SNEGSKA (reference sequence). After removal of 5 bases from V and 5 bases from J, the junction contained 6 bases not matched to a gene. CDR3 in DNA: TGCAGTGCTCCCCGGGACAGTCACAATGAGCAGTTCTTC. Encoded protein: CSAPRDSHNEQFF.

V and J are TRBV11-3 and TRBJ2-7, with D perhaps matching TRBD2 (6 bases). Trimming pared 2 bases from V and 2 bases from J, leaving 13 bases between. The CDR3 totals 15 residues. Germline V gene sequence: CDR1 SGHNT, CDR2 YENEEA. The CDR3 is CASSLSGGKPYEQYF. DNA of the CDR3: TGTGCCAGCAGCTTATCAGGAGGGAAACCCTACGAGCAGTACTTC.

The gene calls are TRBV6-2 or TRBV6-3 and TRBJ2-1, with D uncertain. The CDR3 covers 15 residues. The ends were cut back, 6 bases at V and 9 bases at J, with 21 bases in the middle. CDR1 is MNHEY and CDR2 is SVGEGT in the germline V gene. Here the CDR3 reads CASRSGRVRAIEQFF. The CDR3 DNA follows: TGTGCCAGCAGGTCCGGGCGCGTTCGGGCCATTGAGCAGTTCTTC.

The chain is built from TRBV6-1 and TRBJ1-1, with 9 bases matching TRBD1. Unmatched junction bases numbered 12, after V lost 7 bases and J lost 6 bases. This CDR3 has 15 residues. The germline gives CDR1 MNHNS, CDR2 SASEGT. The CDR3 here is CASKLQGAQGSEAFF. The DNA for the CDR3 is TGTGCCAGCAAATTACAGGGGGCGCAGGGCTCTGAAGCTTTCTTT.

J is TRBJ2-7 and V is TRBV6-1; D gene uncertain. V dropped 7 bases and J dropped 3 bases, with 13 bases sitting between them. Per germline, CDR1 MNHNS and CDR2 SASEGT. This CDR3 contains 13 residues. CDR3 in amino acids: CASTAEKGYEQYF. CDR3 nucleotide sequence: TGTGCCAGCACCGCCGAAAAGGGCTACGAGCAGTACTTC.